This TCR beta chain came from a study of T cell responses to AZD1222 COVID-19 vaccine. On this clone itself: Its antigen remains unknown.

Study-wide results and limits: No day 14 peak samples; only post-peak repertoires were characterized. Possibly, clonal diversity was underestimated; donors were largely white British and included more females. Seropositivity was recorded at baseline in only 6 or 7 AZD1222 recipients. Reportedly, close to half of spike-specific TCRs are directed against unmutated variant regions.

Trimming stripped 3 bases from V and 8 bases from J, with 11 bases between. The CDR3 contains 13 residues. The germline CDR1 and CDR2 sequences are LNHDA and SQIVND (reference sequence). Method: immunoSEQ multiplex PCR; TCRdb's copy keeps in-frame clones and lacks some. This table holds about 130,000 clones, 90% to 95% found once. The sequenced sample was peripheral blood, obtained on day 0 of AZD1222 vaccination. The TCR sequence derives from an adult in good health. This sequence joins TRBV19 and TRBJ1-5; the D is unclear. Here the CDR3 DNA reads TGTGCCAGTAGTATTAGGTGGAGGGAGCCCCAGCATTTT. Translating gives CASSIRWREPQHF.